A selection of T cell receptor beta chains follows, all from one sample in a study of blood T cells in healthy people across ages. TCRdb used MiXCR to reprocess the 5' RACE reads, holding one entry per CDR3 protein. The sample has about 1.5 million distinct CDR3 sequences, approximately 40% seen once. What was sequenced was blood. The source of these receptors is a woman younger than 30 in good health. Both conserved end residues are part of each CDR3. D genes are given only for firm matches. Only some rows state a clone size, as once, few, many or a class for expanded clones.

clone_size	v_call	d_call	j_call	cdr3_nt	cdr3_aa
few	TRBV5-1	.	TRBJ2-5	TGCGCCAGCAGCTTGCCGGCAGAGGGGACCCAGTACTTC	CASSLPAEGTQYF
.	TRBV2	TRBD1	TRBJ1-2	TGTGCCAGCAGTGAATCAGGGACAGGGGGCAGGGGCGGCTACACCTTC	CASSESGTGGRGGYTF
few	TRBV9	.	TRBJ1-1	TGTGCCAGCAGCGTAGCGCTTGCTAACACTGAAGCTTTCTTT	CASSVALANTEAFF
.	TRBV5-1	TRBD2	TRBJ2-1	TGCGCCAGCAGCTCAACCGGGACTAGCGGGAGGCCCTCCTACAATGAGCAGTTCTTC	CASSSTGTSGRPSYNEQFF
few	TRBV7-2	.	TRBJ1-1	TGTGCCAGCAGCCCCCACAGGGTGGACACTGAAGCTTTCTTT	CASSPHRVDTEAFF
.	TRBV24-1	.	TRBJ2-1	TGTGCCACCGGTGGATCGGGTTACGATGAGCAGTTCTTC	CATGGSGYDEQFF
.	TRBV6-1	.	TRBJ1-2	TGTGCCAGCAGTGAACGGGCGGAACTCTATGGCTACACCTTC	CASSERAELYGYTF
.	TRBV20-1	.	TRBJ1-5	TGCAGTGCTGACAAAGGGGAACAGCCCCAGCATTTT	CSADKGEQPQHF
few	TRBV4-2	TRBD2	TRBJ2-7	TGTGCCAGCAGCCAAGGCTCGGGGCCTAGCGGGGACTACGAGCAGTACTTC	CASSQGSGPSGDYEQYF
many	TRBV27	.	TRBJ2-7	TGTGCCAGCAGCCCCCGGACGGGCGCCTACGAGCAGTACTTC	CASSPRTGAYEQYF
.	TRBV7-2	.	TRBJ2-5	TGTGCCAGCAGCTTAGCCATGACGGGGCGGGAGACCCAGTACTTC	CASSLAMTGRETQYF
.	TRBV6-5	.	TRBJ2-7	TGTGCCAGCAGCACGATAGCGCCCCTCGGGTACGAGAAGTACTTC	CASSTIAPLGYEKYF
.	TRBV25-1	.	TRBJ2-5	TGTGCCAGCAGCGGGGCCCTAGAGACCCAGTACTTC	CASSGALETQYF
.	TRBV28	TRBD1	TRBJ1-4	TGTGCCAGCAGTTCCTACAGGGGGCTAGGAACTAATGAAAAACTGTTTTTT	CASSSYRGLGTNEKLFF
.	TRBV20-1	.	TRBJ1-1	TGCAGTGCTAGACAGATGAACACTGAAGCTTTCTTT	CSARQMNTEAFF
.	TRBV10-3	TRBD1	TRBJ1-2	TGTGCCATCAGTGAAAACCCGGGACAGGGGGCTTCCAGCGACTATGGCTACACCTTC	CAISENPGQGASSDYGYTF
.	TRBV7-6	.	TRBJ1-6	TGTGCCAGCAGCCAGGACCGGACAAATTCACCCCTCCACTTT	CASSQDRTNSPLHF
.	TRBV20-1	.	TRBJ2-1	TGCAGTGCTAGTCCTGGGGGCGCGGGGAATGAGCAGTTCTTC	CSASPGGAGNEQFF
.	TRBV20-1	TRBD2	TRBJ2-1	TGCAGTGCTCCAGATGCCCGGATAGCGGGTTCCCGTCATACCTACAATGAGCAGTTCTTC	CSAPDARIAGSRHTYNEQFF
few	TRBV27	TRBD1	TRBJ2-7	TGTGCCAGCACCCCAACCGGGACAGGGTCCCCGCAGCAGTACTTC	CASTPTGTGSPQQYF